A single sample gave rise to the 16 T cell receptor beta chains below, sequenced in a study of blood T cells in healthy people across ages. A second about 7 to 12 cycle PCR used barcoded and J-beta primers. TCRdb used MiXCR to reprocess the 5' RACE reads, holding one entry per CDR3 protein. The sample contains approximately 1,000,000 distinct CDR3 sequences, 40% to 55% of which appear only once. Sequencing was carried out using blood. The receptor set was obtained from a woman in her fifties or sixties in good health.

The CDR3 nucleotides are TGTGCCAGCAGGGAGGGGGGGAGCAATCAGCCCCAGCATTTT. It yields the protein CASREGGSNQPQHF. The chain couples TRBV27 to TRBJ1-5; a weak D match, TRBD1 (6 bases). This CDR3 has 14 residues. The germline CDR1 and CDR2 sequences are MNHEY and SMNVEV (reference sequence). V lost 6 bases, J lost 1 base, and 10 bases lay in between.

The V and J genes are TRBV12-5 and TRBJ1-1; D remains unclear. The CDR3 runs 14 residues. V lost 0 bases, J lost 3 bases, and 8 bases lay in between. Per germline, CDR1 LGHNT and CDR2 FRNRAP. Here the CDR3 reads CASGLVDWDTEAFF. DNA of the CDR3: TGTGCTAGTGGTTTGGTGGATTGGGACACTGAAGCTTTCTTT.

The V and J genes are TRBV5-1 and TRBJ1-4; 9 nucleotides agree with TRBD1. The germline V gene has CDR1 SGHRS and CDR2 YFSETQ. With V trimmed by 5 bases and J by 5 bases, 4 bases remained unmatched. The CDR3 runs 14 residues. CDR3 DNA: TGCGCCAGCAGGACGACAGGGGGGAATGAAAAACTGTTTTTT. Protein: CASRTTGGNEKLFF.

This clonotype has only a few counts. This chain joins TRBV20-1 and TRBJ1-3; D not certain. CDR3 length equals 13 residues. Deletions cut 6 bases from V and 0 bases from J, with 9 bases between. In germline, CDR1 is DFQATT, CDR2 SNEGSKA (reference sequence). The DNA of the CDR3 is TGCAGTGCCGACGGCGTCTCTGGAAACACCATATATTTT. Protein: CSADGVSGNTIYF.

This clonotype occurred a few times. The chain employs TRBV7-9 and TRBJ1-4; 7 bases match TRBD1. The CDR3 length is 15 residues. Germline CDR1 is SEHNR and CDR2 is FQNEAQ (reference sequence). Trimming took 4 bases from V and 3 from J; bases not matched to a gene: 5. In DNA form, the CDR3 reads TGTGCCAGCAGCTATACAGGGGATGCTAATGAAAAACTGTTTTTT. Protein product: CASSYTGDANEKLFF.

The CDR3 nucleotides are TGCAGTGCTAGGTACAGCACAGATACGCAGTATTTT. Amino acid sequence: CSARYSTDTQYF. The V and J genes are TRBV20-1 and TRBJ2-3; D unclear. Deletions cut 3 bases from V and 0 bases from J, with 4 bases between. Germline V gene lookup returns CDR1 DFQATT and CDR2 SNEGSKA (reference sequence). This CDR3 has 12 residues.

This clonotype was detected a few times. The chain has TRBV9 and TRBJ1-1; D gene unclear. Trimming removed 3 bases from V and 2 bases from J, with 20 bases in between. CDR1 SGDLS and CDR2 YYNGEE come from the germline V gene. The CDR3 sequence is 17 residues long. The CDR3 DNA is TGTGCCAGCAGCGCCACCGTCCGGCAAGCCCTAAACACTGAAGCTTTCTTT. It specifies CASSATVRQALNTEAFF.

The J gene is TRBJ2-3, the V gene TRBV20-1; D is undetermined. Per germline, CDR1 DFQATT and CDR2 SNEGSKA (reference sequence). This CDR3 comprises 11 residues. The V end lost 5 bases, the J end lost 12 bases, and 15 bases lay between the germline ends. The CDR3 here is CSAQETKRQYF. The CDR3 coding sequence is TGCAGTGCTCAGGAGACGAAGAGACAGTATTTT.

This clonotype turned up a few times. The chain employs TRBV20-1 and TRBJ1-1; perhaps TRBD1 as D (6 bases). The CDR3 extends over 18 amino acids. Looked up from germline, CDR1 is DFQATT and CDR2 is SNEGSKA (reference sequence). The germline V and J ends were trimmed by 0 bases and 6 bases, with 26 bases remaining between them. CDR3 DNA sequence: TGCAGTGCTAGAGACGCGGACAGTTGGAAAGCTTTCGGTGCTGAAGCTTTCTTT. This encodes CSARDADSWKAFGAEAFF.

In this sample, this clonotype turned up a few times. The chain recombines TRBV7-9 with TRBJ2-1; D may be TRBD1 or TRBD2 (5 bases each). The V gene lost 1 base and the J gene lost 3 bases, with 13 bases spanning the gap. Germline assignment: CDR1 SEHNR and CDR2 FQNEAQ (reference sequence). There are 16 residues in the CDR3. CDR3 DNA: TGTGCCAGCAGCTTAGGGGACGGACTTAACTACAATGAGCAGTTCTTC. Translation gives CASSLGDGLNYNEQFF.

The rearrangement uses TRBV15 and TRBJ2-7; the match to TRBD2 covers 12 bases. Trimming removed 0 bases from V and 3 bases from J; junction bases left unmatched: 15. Germline loops: CDR1 LNHNV, CDR2 YYDKDF (reference sequence). CDR3 length equals 20 residues. The CDR3 DNA reads TGTGCCACCAGCAGAGATCGGCCCGGACTAGCGGGATCCGAACTCTACGAGCAGTACTTC. This codes for CATSRDRPGLAGSELYEQYF.

As to this clonotype: The DNA is left out, because the CDR3 cannot be placed on it with certainty; the CDR3 is given as TCRdb lists it. V usage is TRBV5-1 and J usage is TRBJ2-3; TRBD1, the table's D call, lacks a check against the DNA. Germline lookup yields CDR1 SGHRS and CDR2 YFSETQ. The CDR3 has 18 residues if both end residues are counted. The CDR3 sequence: CASSLGGSGQAYTDTQYF.

This chain connects TRBV10-3 to TRBJ2-1; D unclear. CDR3 length equals 13 residues. Germline V gene sequence: CDR1 ENHRY, CDR2 SYGVKD. V lost 4 bases, J lost 10 bases, and 14 bases lay in between. The CDR3 nucleotides are TGTGCCATCAGTGTGGGGTCCCCGGGCGAGCAGTTCTTC. Protein: CAISVGSPGEQFF.

This sequence joins TRBV4-2 and TRBJ1-2; 9 bases map to TRBD1. Germline trimming cut 3 bases from V and 8 bases from J; bases unmatched to any gene: 13. Germline loops: CDR1 LGHNA, CDR2 YNFKEQ. This CDR3 spans 16 amino acids. The CDR3: CASSQDPGQGIRGYTF. Here the CDR3 DNA reads TGTGCCAGCAGCCAGGATCCGGGACAGGGAATACGGGGCTACACCTTC.

This chain connects TRBV21-1 to TRBJ2-7; TRBD2, the D gene given by the table, was not confirmed from the DNA. TRBV21-1 is termed a pseudogene. There are 17 residues in the CDR3. The CDR3 sequence is CASSSQSGTGGSYEQYF. The DNA for the CDR3 is TGTGCCAGCAGCAGCCAGTCCGGGACTGGAGGGTCCTACGAGCAGTACTTC.

This clonotype has just a few counts. The J gene is TRBJ2-5, the V gene TRBV10-3; D might be TRBD1 (5 bases). Trimming left V 3 bases short and J 5 bases short, with 10 bases between. The CDR3 sequence is 13 residues long. Germline CDR1 is ENHRY and CDR2 is SYGVKD. The DNA for the CDR3 is TGTGCCATCAGTGAAGCAGGGCGGGAGACCCAGTACTTC. It encodes CAISEAGRETQYF.